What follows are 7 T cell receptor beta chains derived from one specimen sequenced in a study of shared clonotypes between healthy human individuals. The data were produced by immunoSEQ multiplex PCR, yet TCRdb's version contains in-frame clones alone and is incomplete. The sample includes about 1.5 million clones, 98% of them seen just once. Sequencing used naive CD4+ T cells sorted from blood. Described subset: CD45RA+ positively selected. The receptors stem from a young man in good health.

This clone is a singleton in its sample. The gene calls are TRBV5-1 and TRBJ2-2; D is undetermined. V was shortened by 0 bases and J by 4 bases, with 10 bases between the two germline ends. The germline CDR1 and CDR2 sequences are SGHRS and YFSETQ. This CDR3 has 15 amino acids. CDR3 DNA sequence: TGCGCCAGCAGCTTGGCCTCGGTGGGCACCGGGGAGCTGTTTTTT. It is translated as CASSLASVGTGELFF.

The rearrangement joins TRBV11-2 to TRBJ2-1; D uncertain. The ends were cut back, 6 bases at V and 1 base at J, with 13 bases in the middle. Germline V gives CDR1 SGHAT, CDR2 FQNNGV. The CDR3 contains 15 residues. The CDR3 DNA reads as TGTGCCAGCAGATCCTTAAGCGAGTCCTACAATGAGCAGTTCTTC. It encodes CASRSLSESYNEQFF.

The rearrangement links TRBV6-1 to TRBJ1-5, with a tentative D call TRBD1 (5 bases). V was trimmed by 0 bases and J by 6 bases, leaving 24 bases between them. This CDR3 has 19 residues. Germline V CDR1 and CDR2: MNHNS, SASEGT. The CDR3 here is CASSEALRGHGQGFQPQHF. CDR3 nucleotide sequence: TGTGCCAGCAGTGAAGCGCTTCGAGGTCATGGGCAGGGTTTTCAGCCCCAGCATTTT.

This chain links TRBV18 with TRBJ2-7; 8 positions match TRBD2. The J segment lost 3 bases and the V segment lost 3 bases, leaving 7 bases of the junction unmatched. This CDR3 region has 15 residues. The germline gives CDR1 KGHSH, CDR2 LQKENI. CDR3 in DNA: TGTGCCAGCTCACCTACCAGTAGCGGGATCTACGAGCAGTACTTC. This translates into CASSPTSSGIYEQYF.

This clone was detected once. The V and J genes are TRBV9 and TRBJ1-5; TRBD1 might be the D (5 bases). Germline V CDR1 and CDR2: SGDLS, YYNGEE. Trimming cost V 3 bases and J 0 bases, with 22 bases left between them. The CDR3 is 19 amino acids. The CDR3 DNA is TGTGCCAGCAGCGGAGGGGCGGGCGGAGCCGGATTTAGCAATCAGCCCCAGCATTTT. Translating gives CASSGGAGGAGFSNQPQHF.

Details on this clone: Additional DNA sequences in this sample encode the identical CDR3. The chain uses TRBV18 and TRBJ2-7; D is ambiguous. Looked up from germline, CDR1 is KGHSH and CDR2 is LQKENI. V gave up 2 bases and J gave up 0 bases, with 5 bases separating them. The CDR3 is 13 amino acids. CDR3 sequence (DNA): TGTGCCAGCTCACCAATGAGCTCCTACGAGCAGTACTTC. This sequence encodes CASSPMSSYEQYF.

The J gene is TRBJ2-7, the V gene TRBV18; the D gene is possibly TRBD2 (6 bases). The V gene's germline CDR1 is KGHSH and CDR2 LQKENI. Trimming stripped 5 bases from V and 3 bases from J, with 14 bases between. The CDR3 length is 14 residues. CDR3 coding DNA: TGTGCCAGCTCATCCGGGGGTTTCAGCTACGAGCAGTACTTC. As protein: CASSSGGFSYEQYF.